These 28 T cell receptor beta chains were all obtained from the same sample, sequenced in a study of cytomegalovirus exposure and HLA in healthy donors. TCRdb's table, derived via immunoSEQ multiplex PCR, lists solely in-frame clones and lacks some. This sample has some 150,000 clones, with approximately 94% found just once. The sample taken for sequencing was PBMCs. These receptors all stem from a man between 18 and 35 years old in good health and CMV-seropositive.

This clone was detected only once. This CDR3 reads CASSSRSSAGPHYTQYF. The CDR3 nucleotides are TGTGCCAGCAGTTCCCGAAGTTCAGCGGGACCCCACTATACGCAGTATTTT. The V call is TRBV28, the J call TRBJ2-3; 7 nucleotides agree with TRBD2. The V gene's germline CDR1 is MDHEN and CDR2 SYDVKM. The CDR3 is 17 residues long. Unmatched junction bases numbered 17, after V lost 4 bases and J lost 7 bases.

This clone is a singleton in its sample. The chain joins TRBV7-8 to TRBJ2-7; D unresolved. The V gene lost 2 bases and the J gene lost 0 bases, with 23 bases spanning the gap. The CDR3 is 19 residues long. Germline-derived CDR1 and CDR2 are SGHVS and FQNEAQ. CDR3 loop: CASSLYRSSPYYSSYEQYF. CDR3 sequence (DNA): TGTGCCAGCAGCTTATATCGTTCCAGCCCGTACTATAGCTCCTACGAGCAGTACTTC.

Details on this clone: In the same sample, other DNA sequences code for this CDR3. CDR3 residues: CASSLAGDGYTF. Here the CDR3 DNA reads TGCGCCAGCAGCTTGGCCGGGGATGGCTACACCTTC. The genes are TRBV5-1 and TRBJ1-2; D not resolved. The ends were cut back, 0 bases at V and 6 bases at J, with 6 bases in the middle. CDR1 is SGHRS, CDR2 YFSETQ, per germline. This CDR3 has 12 residues.

In its sample, this clone was seen once. This chain uses TRBV2 with TRBJ1-1; D is unclear. Trimming removed 8 bases from V and 2 bases from J, with 15 bases in between. The CDR3 is 14 residues long. Looked up from germline, CDR1 is SNHLY and CDR2 is FYNNEI. The CDR3 bases are TGTGCCAGCCGTGGTGGCATTACCAACACTGAAGCTTTCTTT. Its protein is CASRGGITNTEAFF. The full variable domain, its missing parts supplied by reference TRBV2 and TRBJ1-1, is EPEVTQTPSHQVTQMGQEVILRCVPISNHLYFYWYRQILGQKVEFLVSFYNNEISEKSEIFDDQFSVERPDGSNFTLKIRSTKLEDSAMYFCASRGGITNTEAFFGQGTRLTVV.

CDR3 bases: TGTGCCAGCTCACTACAAGGGGCGCTGGGTGGAAACACCATATATTTT. The encoded protein is CASSLQGALGGNTIYF. The V and J genes are TRBV18 and TRBJ1-3, with a possible D match to TRBD1 (5 bases). Trimming removed 4 bases from V and 3 bases from J, with 16 bases in between. The CDR3 length is 16 residues. CDR1 KGHSH and CDR2 LQKENI come from the germline V gene.

The V and J genes are TRBV11-2 and TRBJ2-1, with D tentatively TRBD2 (7 bases). Trimming stripped 6 bases from V and 0 bases from J, with 18 bases between. CDR1 SGHAT and CDR2 FQNNGV come from the germline V gene. The CDR3 covers 17 residues. DNA for the CDR3: TGTGCCAGCAGGCCGACGGGGGGCGGGAGCTCCTACAATGAGCAGTTCTTC. This codes for CASRPTGGGSSYNEQFF.

V and J are TRBV5-1 and TRBJ2-7; 7 nucleotides align to TRBD2. Losses at the gene ends were 0 bases for V and 5 bases for J; bases not matched to a gene: 5. The CDR3 is 14 amino acids. Germline loops: CDR1 SGHRS, CDR2 YFSETQ. The CDR3 is CASSLAGGRDEQYF. CDR3 DNA sequence: TGCGCCAGCAGCTTGGCCGGGGGGAGGGACGAGCAGTACTTC.

The chain joins TRBV4-1 to TRBJ2-5; the D gene is possibly TRBD2 (5 bases). The ends were cut back, 3 bases at V and 1 base at J, with 9 bases in the middle. CDR1 is MGHRA, CDR2 YSYEKL, per germline. This CDR3 comprises 14 residues. The CDR3 protein is CASSQQLAQETQYF. The CDR3 nucleotides are TGCGCCAGCAGCCAGCAGCTAGCCCAAGAGACCCAGTACTTC.

This chain links TRBV27 with TRBJ2-7, with a tentative D call TRBD1 (5 bases). V shed 5 bases and J shed 3 bases, with 26 bases lying between them. Germline-derived CDR1 and CDR2 are MNHEY and SMNVEV (reference sequence). This CDR3 is built from 18 residues. The CDR3: CASSPGHIFVGGNYEQYF. CDR3 DNA: TGTGCCAGCAGTCCAGGACATATTTTTGTCGGTGGAAACTACGAGCAGTACTTC.

This clone was seen only once. The chain carries TRBV5-1 and TRBJ2-5; maybe TRBD2 (6 bases). The CDR3 sequence is 14 residues long. Germline CDR1 SGHRS, CDR2 YFSETQ. V was clipped by 4 bases and J by 5 bases, with 15 bases between them. DNA of the CDR3: TGCGCCAGCAGCCTGGGTTTGGGGAGGGAGACCCAGTACTTC. Translating gives CASSLGLGRETQYF. Variable domain in full (rest from reference TRBV5-1 and TRBJ2-5): KAGVTQTPRYLIKTRGQQVTLSCSPISGHRSVSWYQQTPGQGLQFLFEYFSETQRNKGNFPGRFSGRQFSNSRSEMNVSTLELGDSALYLCASSLGLGRETQYFGPGTRLLVL.

In regard to this clone: One junction end disagrees with the germline gene, perhaps due to a read error. This sequence joins TRBV7-7 and TRBJ1-3; unclear D gene. The germline V gene has CDR1 SSHAT and CDR2 FNYEAQ (reference sequence). CDR3 length equals 15 residues. The CDR3 spells CASSFSPPGGNTIYF. CDR3 sequence (DNA): TGTGCTAGCAGCTTTAGCCCCCCGGGGGGAAACACCATATATTTT.

V gene TRBV28 combines with J gene TRBJ1-5, with TRBD1 matching 7 bases. V lost 3 bases and J lost 2; bases outside the gene matches: 7. This CDR3 is built from 16 residues. CDR1 and CDR2 from the germline V gene are MDHEN and SYDVKM. The CDR3 nucleotides read TGTGCCAGCAGTTTCGAGACAGGGAGCGGCAATCAGCCCCAGCATTTT. It specifies CASSFETGSGNQPQHF. The full variable domain, with the rest looked up from reference TRBV28 and TRBJ1-5, is DVKVTQSSRYLVKRTGEKVFLECVQDMDHENMFWYRQDPGLGLRLIYFSYDVKMKEKGDIPEGYSVSREKKERFSLILESASTNQTSMYLCASSFETGSGNQPQHFGDGTRLSIL.

The CDR3, as DNA: TGTGCCAGCAGCTTAGCGGGACTAGCGGGAGTCAATGAGCAGTTCTTC. Its translation: CASSLAGLAGVNEQFF. The rearrangement uses TRBV7-9 and TRBJ2-1; 14 nucleotides agree with TRBD2. V was pared by 0 bases and J by 6 bases, with 1 base of the junction left unmatched. Germline lookup yields CDR1 SEHNR and CDR2 FQNEAQ (reference sequence). The CDR3 is made up of 16 amino acids. Using reference TRBV7-9 and TRBJ2-1 for the parts outside the CDR3, the full variable domain is DTGVSQNPRHKITKRGQNVTFRCDPISEHNRLYWYRQTLGQGPEFLTYFQNEAQLEKSRLLSDRFSAERPKGSFSTLEIQRTEQGDSAMYLCASSLAGLAGVNEQFFGPGTRLTVL.

The V gene is TRBV2, the J gene TRBJ1-4; perhaps TRBD1 as D (6 bases). The germline V gene encodes CDR1 SNHLY and CDR2 FYNNEI. Trimming removed 10 bases at V and 7 bases at J, with 25 bases between. CDR3 length: 16 residues. The CDR3 sequence: CATSLRGLVLGEKLFF. DNA for the CDR3: TGTGCCACCTCGTTGAGGGGGTTGGTCCTTGGTGAAAAACTGTTTTTT.

This chain links TRBV7-9 with TRBJ1-2; maybe TRBD1 (5 bases). The CDR3 runs to 12 residues. Germline CDR1 and CDR2: SEHNR and FQNEAQ (reference sequence). The V end lost 5 bases, the J end lost 12 bases, and 16 bases lay between the germline ends. CDR3 DNA sequence: TGTGCCAGCAGCACCGGGACTCCAGATGACACCTTC. Residues: CASSTGTPDDTF.

The J gene is TRBJ1-1, the V gene TRBV5-6; possible D gene TRBD1, 6 bases. CDR3 size: 15 residues. CDR1 is SGHDT, CDR2 YYEEEE, per germline. The V gene lost 4 bases and the J gene lost 4 bases, with 17 bases spanning the gap. The CDR3, as DNA: TGTGCCAGCAGCCCCGGGACATCTGGAAGCACTGAAGCTTTCTTT. Translation: CASSPGTSGSTEAFF.

The chain carries TRBV6-6 and TRBJ2-2; the D is unclear. Trimming took 10 bases from V and 6 from J, leaving 15 bases between them. Germline CDR1 MNHNY, CDR2 SVGAGI (reference sequence). This CDR3 is built from 13 residues. The CDR3: CAIPKNEAGELFF. Here the CDR3 DNA reads TGTGCCATTCCTAAGAATGAGGCCGGGGAGCTGTTTTTT.

The rearrangement links TRBV9 to TRBJ2-3; tentative D call: TRBD2 (6 bases). CDR3 length: 16 amino acids. Germline lookup yields CDR1 SGDLS and CDR2 YYNGEE. Trimming cost V 4 bases and J 1 base, with 16 bases left between them. The CDR3 DNA sequence: TGTGCCAGCAGCCCCCCAGGAGGGAGTGGCACAGATACGCAGTATTTT. This gives the protein CASSPPGGSGTDTQYF.

This CDR3 is CSARQGHEQFF. The CDR3 DNA follows: TGCAGTGCTAGACAGGGCCATGAGCAGTTCTTC. The J gene is TRBJ2-1, the V gene TRBV20-1, with D possibly matching TRBD1 (5 bases). Germline loops: CDR1 DFQATT, CDR2 SNEGSKA (reference sequence). This CDR3 is built from 11 residues. V gave up 2 bases and J gave up 8 bases, with 7 bases separating them.

The chain employs TRBV11-3 and TRBJ2-2; D not resolved. The germline V and J ends were trimmed by 1 base and 9 bases, with 3 bases remaining between them. Per germline, CDR1 SGHNT and CDR2 YENEEA. CDR3 length equals 11 residues. CDR3 in DNA: TGTGCCAGCAGCTTAGTCTGGGAGCTGTTTTTT. This translates into CASSLVWELFF.

The gene calls are TRBV5-1 and TRBJ2-3; 10 positions agree with TRBD1. Germline CDR1 SGHRS, CDR2 YFSETQ. With 4 bases clipped from V and 2 bases from J, the junction kept 10 bases outside the gene matches. This CDR3 region has 17 residues. CDR3 nucleotides: TGCGCCAGCAGCCGGGGGGGACAGGGGTTATACACAGATACGCAGTATTTT. Protein sequence: CASSRGGQGLYTDTQYF.

The chain couples TRBV9 to TRBJ1-1; D is perhaps TRBD1 (6 bases). The CDR3 runs 14 residues. V was cut by 3 bases and J by 4 bases, with 13 bases left in between. The V gene's germline CDR1 is SGDLS and CDR2 YYNGEE. CDR3 in amino acids: CASSGGVGGTEAFF. In nucleotides, the CDR3 is TGTGCCAGCAGCGGAGGAGTAGGGGGCACTGAAGCTTTCTTT.

J is TRBJ2-1 and V is TRBV5-1; 13 bases match TRBD2. Trimming cost V 1 base and J 5 bases; bases outside gene matches: 12. The CDR3 has 19 residues. Germline lookup yields CDR1 SGHRS and CDR2 YFSETQ. The CDR3 sequence: CASSLFYTPGLAGNNEQFF. DNA of the CDR3: TGCGCCAGCAGCTTGTTTTATACTCCGGGACTAGCGGGGAACAATGAGCAGTTCTTC.

The gene calls are TRBV5-4 and TRBJ2-5, with a tentative D call TRBD2 (5 bases). The V gene's germline CDR1 is SGHNT and CDR2 YYREEE (reference sequence). The length of the CDR3 is 14 residues. Trimming pared 0 bases from V and 0 bases from J, leaving 6 bases between. The CDR3 region is CASSLGGYQETQYF. The CDR3 DNA sequence: TGTGCCAGCAGCTTGGGCGGGTACCAAGAGACCCAGTACTTC.

CDR3 protein: CASSLRRAYGYTF. The CDR3 nucleotides are TGTGCCAGCAGCCTTCGGAGGGCCTATGGCTACACCTTC. The rearrangement links TRBV28 to TRBJ1-2, with D hard to call. The CDR3 covers 13 residues. V was pared by 6 bases and J by 4 bases, with 12 bases between. Germline values: CDR1 MDHEN, CDR2 SYDVKM.

This clone was found once. The V and J genes are TRBV5-1 and TRBJ2-7, with 9 bases identical to TRBD1. CDR1 is SGHRS, CDR2 YFSETQ, per germline. J gave up 2 bases and V 0 bases, and 6 bases lay outside the gene matches. This CDR3 comprises 16 residues. The CDR3 sequence: CASSLGGTGTPYEQYF. CDR3 nucleotide sequence: TGCGCCAGCAGCTTGGGGGGGACAGGGACCCCCTACGAGCAGTACTTC.

The chain has TRBV6-6 and TRBJ2-7, with TRBD1 identical over 9 bases. J was trimmed by 6 bases and V by 6 bases; bases with no gene match: 9. CDR1 is MNHNY and CDR2 is SVGAGI in the germline V gene (reference sequence). This CDR3 is 14 amino acids long. The CDR3, as DNA: TGTGCCAGCAGACAGGGGGCCCTGGGGAGCGAGCAGTACTTC. Translation: CASRQGALGSEQYF.

The chain couples TRBV7-2 to TRBJ2-3, with no clear D. The CDR3 extends over 15 amino acids. The germline gives CDR1 SGHTA, CDR2 FQGNSA. V was shortened by 3 bases and J by 3 bases, with 13 bases between the two germline ends. CDR3 region: CASSFGSSVTDTQYF. CDR3 nucleotide sequence: TGTGCCAGCAGCTTCGGTTCTAGTGTGACAGATACGCAGTATTTT.